Listed here are 13 T cell receptor beta chains from one sample, sequenced in a study of brain metastases from non-small cell lung cancer. The method was immunoSEQ multiplex PCR; TCRdb's version includes in-frame clones alone and lacks a portion of them. In the table there are under 3,000 clones, about 85% of which are singletons. Sequencing input: primary lung tumor tissue. The receptors were gathered from a donor at least 40 years old with non-small cell lung cancer.

In regard to this clone: With a far larger clone one base away, a read error is the likely cause. Other DNA sequences in the sample encode the same CDR3. V usage is TRBV7-6 and J usage is TRBJ1-3, with TRBD1 as a possible D gene (5 bases). The CDR3 spans 11 residues. The germline V gene has CDR1 SGHVS and CDR2 FNYEAQ. The CDR3 DNA sequence: TGTGCCAGCAGCTTGTCGGACACTATATATTTT. This codes for CASSLSDTIYF.

Regarding this clone: This may be a read error: a much more frequent sequence differs by one nucleotide. This chain uses TRBV7-9 with TRBJ1-1; a possible D gene is TRBD1 (6 bases). CDR3 length: 14 amino acids. The germline V gene encodes CDR1 SEHNR and CDR2 FQNEAQ (reference sequence). Trimming left V 6 bases short and J 3 bases short, with 14 bases between. In nucleotides, the CDR3 is TGTGCCAGCAGTCTACAGGGAATACACACTGAAGCTTTCTTT. Amino acid sequence: CASSLQGIHTEAFF. Using reference TRBV7-9 and TRBJ1-1 for the parts outside the CDR3, the full variable domain is DTGVSQNPRHKITKRGQNVTFRCDPISEHNRLYWYRQTLGQGPEFLTYFQNEAQLEKSRLLSDRFSAERPKGSFSTLEIQRTEQGDSAMYLCASSLQGIHTEAFFGQGTRLTVV.

This clone qualifies as hyperexpanded. This rearrangement joins TRBV2 to TRBJ2-1, with a possible D match to TRBD2 (5 bases). The CDR3 runs to 14 residues. Germline-derived CDR1 and CDR2 are SNHLY and FYNNEI. V was shortened by 4 bases and J by 7 bases, with 14 bases between the two germline ends. The CDR3 sequence is CASSAGYRQNEQFF. Here the CDR3 DNA reads TGTGCCAGCAGTGCGGGGTATAGGCAAAATGAGCAGTTCTTC. Drawing the rest from reference TRBV2 and TRBJ2-1, the complete variable domain is EPEVTQTPSHQVTQMGQEVILRCVPISNHLYFYWYRQILGQKVEFLVSFYNNEISEKSEIFDDQFSVERPDGSNFTLKIRSTKLEDSAMYFCASSAGYRQNEQFFGPGTRLTVL.

A single count supports this clone. The chain employs TRBV5-5 and TRBJ2-7; 8 positions agree with TRBD1. CDR1 SGHKS and CDR2 YYEKEE come from the germline V gene (reference sequence). The CDR3 spans 13 residues. The J segment lost 5 bases and the V segment lost 9 bases, leaving 10 bases of the junction unmatched. The CDR3 DNA reads as TGTGCCACCGACGGGACAGGCCCAAACGAGCAGTACTTC. Protein: CATDGTGPNEQYF. Variable domain in full (rest from reference TRBV5-5 and TRBJ2-7): DAGVTQSPTHLIKTRGQQVTLRCSPISGHKSVSWYQQVLGQGPQFIFQYYEKEERGRGNFPDRFSARQFPNYSSELNVNALLLGDSALYLCATDGTGPNEQYFGPGTRLTVT.

Only one count was recorded for this clone. This chain connects TRBV21-1 to TRBJ2-4; the tabulated D call, TRBD1, remains unverified against the DNA. TRBV21-1 is described as a pseudogene. The CDR3 is 18 residues long. CDR3 residues: CASSPIPLDRPAKNIQYF. CDR3 in DNA: TGTGCCAGCAGCCCGATTCCGTTGGACAGGCCAGCCAAAAACATTCAGTACTTC.

The chain recombines TRBV6-2 or TRBV6-3 with TRBJ2-7; 9 nucleotides line up with TRBD2. There are 17 residues in the CDR3. The V gene's germline CDR1 is MNHEY and CDR2 SVGEGT. With V trimmed by 2 bases and J by 4 bases, 12 bases remained unmatched. CDR3: CASSYEGSGTSLYEQYF. CDR3 bases: TGTGCCAGCAGTTACGAGGGATCCGGGACTAGCCTATACGAGCAGTACTTC.

The rearrangement uses TRBV24-1 and TRBJ2-3; D is unclear. Germline loops: CDR1 KGHDR, CDR2 SFDVKD. The CDR3 extends over 11 amino acids. Trimming took 3 bases from V and 8 from J, leaving 5 bases between them. CDR3 nucleotide sequence: TGTGCCACCAGTGATATGGGTACGCAGTATTTT. It encodes CATSDMGTQYF.

This chain links TRBV9 with TRBJ2-7; 7 bases line up with TRBD2. Germline assignment: CDR1 SGDLS and CDR2 YYNGEE. The length of the CDR3 is 14 residues. J gave up 1 base and V 7 bases, and 8 bases lay outside the gene matches. The DNA of the CDR3 is TGTGCCAGCCGGGAGGATTGGGCTTCCTACGAGCAGTACTTC. This gives the protein CASREDWASYEQYF.

This clone appeared once. This sequence joins TRBV7-6 and TRBJ2-2, with D unresolved. This CDR3 comprises 13 residues. V lost 5 bases and J 7 bases, leaving 11 bases between the germline ends. The germline V gene encodes CDR1 SGHVS and CDR2 FNYEAQ. CDR3 amino acids: CASSPRTNGELFF. The CDR3 DNA is TGTGCCAGCAGCCCCCGGACCAACGGGGAGCTGTTTTTT.

This chain links TRBV6-5 with TRBJ1-5; possibly TRBD1 for D (6 bases). The CDR3 has 14 residues. In germline, CDR1 is MNHEY, CDR2 SVGAGI. Trimming removed 5 bases from V and 3 bases from J, with 11 bases in between. CDR3 nucleotide sequence: TGTGCCAGCAGTACACAGGGTTCCAATCAGCCCCAGCATTTT. Protein: CASSTQGSNQPQHF.

This rearrangement joins TRBV5-6 to TRBJ1-1, with D tentatively TRBD1 (6 bases). Germline V gene lookup returns CDR1 SGHDT and CDR2 YYEEEE. V lost 6 bases to trimming and J lost 4 bases, with 10 bases between them. The CDR3 contains 12 residues. The CDR3 loop is CASTNRVTEAFF. CDR3 bases: TGTGCCAGCACTAACAGGGTCACTGAAGCTTTCTTT.

The chain links TRBV29-1 to TRBJ2-6, with D tentatively TRBD2 (6 bases). The germline V gene encodes CDR1 SQVTM and CDR2 ANQGSEA. This CDR3 has 13 amino acids. Between the trimmed V and J ends, which lost 7 bases and 4 bases, there was a span of 11 bases. This CDR3 reads CSAGTPGANVLTF. In DNA, the CDR3 is TGCAGCGCAGGGACTCCCGGGGCCAACGTCCTGACTTTC.

This clone was detected a few times. This chain uses TRBV27 with TRBJ2-7, with D hard to call. The V gene lost 8 bases and the J gene lost 0 bases, with 8 bases spanning the gap. This CDR3 comprises 12 residues. Germline CDR1 MNHEY, CDR2 SMNVEV (reference sequence). This CDR3 is CASAISSYEQYF. In nucleotides, the CDR3 is TGTGCCAGCGCAATTAGCTCCTACGAGCAGTACTTC.